This TCR beta chain was sequenced during a study of blood T cell repertoires in COVID-19. Here immunoSEQ multiplex PCR was the method, and the copy in TCRdb shows in-frame clones only, minus some. The sample consists of a few hundred thousand clones, approximately 85% of them appearing once. V lost 6 bases and J lost 4; bases outside the gene matches: 2. The CDR3 runs 13 residues. What was sequenced was PBMCs or T cells enriched from blood (not recorded which). J is TRBJ2-2 and V is TRBV12-3 or TRBV12-4; TRBD2 aligns across 7 bases. The origin of this receptor is a man aged 30 to 45 who had recovered from COVID-19. CDR3: CASSPGGTGELFF. The CDR3 nucleotides read TGTGCCAGCAGCCCGGGAGGCACCGGGGAGCTGTTTTTT.